This T cell receptor beta chain was observed in a study of blood T cell repertoires in COVID-19. Study-level information: Sites in the United States, Italy and Spain provided acute and convalescent COVID-19 samples. Sources were T cells, B-cell-depleted T cells, or PBMCs; the material itself was cDNA or gDNA.

Study processing details: Reference gene primer amplification in the assay estimated nucleated cell counts. Sequencing used immunoSEQ multiplex PCR; TCRdb keeps in-frame clones, though not all of them. V and J calls and clone size are as listed in that table; D and trimming were resolved from the DNA. The table includes about 250,000 clones, 84% detected once. The germline CDR1 and CDR2 sequences are SGDLS and YYNGEE. The length of the CDR3 is 14 residues. V was pared by 0 bases and J by 1 base, with 7 bases between. The TCR originated in a man aged 45-65 years with active or convalescent COVID-19. The V call is TRBV9, the J call TRBJ1-1; maybe TRBD1 (5 bases). Material for sequencing was peripheral blood. CDR3 protein: CASSVADRNTEAFF. The CDR3 bases are TGTGCCAGCAGCGTAGCTGACAGGAACACTGAAGCTTTCTTT.